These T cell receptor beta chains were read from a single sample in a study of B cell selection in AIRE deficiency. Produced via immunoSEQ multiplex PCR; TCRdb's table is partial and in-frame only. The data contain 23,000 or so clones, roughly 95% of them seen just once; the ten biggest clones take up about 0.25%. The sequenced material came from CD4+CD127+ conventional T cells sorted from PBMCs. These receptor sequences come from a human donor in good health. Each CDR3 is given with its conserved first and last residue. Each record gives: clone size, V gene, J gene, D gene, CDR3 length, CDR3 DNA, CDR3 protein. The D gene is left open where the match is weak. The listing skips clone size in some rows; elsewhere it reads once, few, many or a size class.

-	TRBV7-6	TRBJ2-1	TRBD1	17	TGTGCCAGCAGCTCCTTACCCGGGACAGGGGGCTATAATGAGCAGTTCTTC	CASSSLPGTGGYNEQFF
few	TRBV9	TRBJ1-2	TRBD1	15	TGTGCCAGCAGCGCGACAGGGGGCGTAGGCTATGGCTACACCTTC	CASSATGGVGYGYTF
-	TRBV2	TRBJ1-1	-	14	TGTGCCAGCAGCCCTAGCAGGGCGCCGGCTGAAGCTTTCTTT	CASSPSRAPAEAFF
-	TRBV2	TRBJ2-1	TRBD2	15	TGTGCCAGCAGGGCGGGACTAGCGGGTTACAATGAGCAGTTCTTC	CASRAGLAGYNEQFF
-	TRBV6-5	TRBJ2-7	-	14	TGTGCCAGCAGCAAGGGGGGTGCATCCTACGAGCAGTACTTC	CASSKGGASYEQYF
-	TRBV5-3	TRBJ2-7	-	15	TGTGCCAGCAGCTTATCGTCTGGAACTTCCTACGAGCAGTACTTC	CASSLSSGTSYEQYF
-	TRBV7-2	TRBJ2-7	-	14	TGTGCCAGCAGCTTAGCGGGGGGGCCGGGGGAGCAGTACTTC	CASSLAGGPGEQYF
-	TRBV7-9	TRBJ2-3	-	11	TGTGCCAGCAGCAAGACAGATACGCAGTATTTT	CASSKTDTQYF
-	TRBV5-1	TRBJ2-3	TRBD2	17	TGCGCCAGCAGCTTGGCCTCCCGGGGGGGCAGGGGAGATACGCAGTATTTT	CASSLASRGGRGDTQYF
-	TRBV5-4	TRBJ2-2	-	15	TGTGCCAGCAGCCGGGGAAGGGTGGACACCGGGGAGCTGTTTTTT	CASSRGRVDTGELFF
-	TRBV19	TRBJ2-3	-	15	TGTGCCAGTAGTCTACGACAGTCCCGCACAGATACGCAGTATTTT	CASSLRQSRTDTQYF
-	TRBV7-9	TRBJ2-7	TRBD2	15	TGTGCCAGCAGCTTGGGACTAGCGCGGACCTACGAGCAGTACTTC	CASSLGLARTYEQYF
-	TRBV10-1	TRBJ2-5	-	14	TGCGCCAGCAGTGAGTCTCCGGGAGTGGAGACCCAGTACTTC	CASSESPGVETQYF
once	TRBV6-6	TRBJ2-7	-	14	TGTGCCAGCAGTACTCGGACAGTCTCCTACGAGCAGTACTTC	CASSTRTVSYEQYF
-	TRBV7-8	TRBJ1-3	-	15	TGTGCCAGCAGCTCCCCAGTTCTCTCTGGAAACACCATATATTTT	CASSSPVLSGNTIYF
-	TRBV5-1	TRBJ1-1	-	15	TGCGCCAGCAGCTTGATCGGCCTGAAGAACACTGAAGCTTTCTTT	CASSLIGLKNTEAFF
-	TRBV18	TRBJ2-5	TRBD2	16	TGTGCCAGCTCACCACCGCAGGGAGGGGAAAGAGGGACCCAGTACTTC	CASSPPQGGERGTQYF
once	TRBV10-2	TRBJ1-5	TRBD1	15	TGCGCCAGCAATAGACAGGGGTTTAGCAATCAGCCCCAGCATTTT	CASNRQGFSNQPQHF
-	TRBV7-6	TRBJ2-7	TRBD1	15	TGTGCCAGCAGCTTAGGGACAGGGGATCAGTACGAGCAGTACTTC	CASSLGTGDQYEQYF
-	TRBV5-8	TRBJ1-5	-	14	TGTGCCAGCAGCTTCCGGGTTAGCAATCAGCCCCAGCATTTT	CASSFRVSNQPQHF